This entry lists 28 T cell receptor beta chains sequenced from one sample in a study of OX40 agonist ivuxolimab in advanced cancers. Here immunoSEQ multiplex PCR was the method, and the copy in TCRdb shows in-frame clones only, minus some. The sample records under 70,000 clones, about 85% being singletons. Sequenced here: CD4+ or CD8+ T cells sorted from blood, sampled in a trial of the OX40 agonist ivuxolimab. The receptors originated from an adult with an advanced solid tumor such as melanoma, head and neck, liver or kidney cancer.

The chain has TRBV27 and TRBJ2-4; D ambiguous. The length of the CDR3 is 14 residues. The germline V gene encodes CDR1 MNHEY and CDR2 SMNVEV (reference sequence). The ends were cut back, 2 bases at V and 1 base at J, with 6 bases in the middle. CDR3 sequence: CASSLNLAKNIQYF. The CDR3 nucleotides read TGTGCCAGCAGTTTAAATCTGGCCAAAAACATTCAGTACTTC.

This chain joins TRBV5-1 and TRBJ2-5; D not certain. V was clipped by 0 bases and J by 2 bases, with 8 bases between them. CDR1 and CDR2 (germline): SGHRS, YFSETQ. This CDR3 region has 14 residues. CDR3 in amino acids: CASSLVLGQETQYF. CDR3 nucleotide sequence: TGCGCCAGCAGCTTGGTGTTGGGACAAGAGACCCAGTACTTC.

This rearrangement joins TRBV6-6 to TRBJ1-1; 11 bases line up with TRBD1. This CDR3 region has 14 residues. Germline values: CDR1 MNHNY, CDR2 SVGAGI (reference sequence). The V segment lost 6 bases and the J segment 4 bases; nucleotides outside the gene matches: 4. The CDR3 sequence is CASSSGTGGTEAFF. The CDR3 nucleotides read TGTGCCAGCAGCTCCGGGACAGGGGGCACTGAAGCTTTCTTT.

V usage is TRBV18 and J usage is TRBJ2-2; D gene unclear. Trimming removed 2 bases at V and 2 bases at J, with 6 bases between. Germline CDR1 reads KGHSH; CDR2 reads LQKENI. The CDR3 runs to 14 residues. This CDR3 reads CASSPTHNTGELFF. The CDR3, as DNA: TGTGCCAGCTCACCAACCCATAACACCGGGGAGCTGTTTTTT. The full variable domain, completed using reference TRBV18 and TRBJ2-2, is NAGVMQNPRHLVRRRGQEARLRCSPMKGHSHVYWYRQLPEEGLKFMVYLQKENIIDESGMPKERFSAEFPKEGPSILRIQQVVRGDSAAYFCASSPTHNTGELFFGEGSRLTVL.

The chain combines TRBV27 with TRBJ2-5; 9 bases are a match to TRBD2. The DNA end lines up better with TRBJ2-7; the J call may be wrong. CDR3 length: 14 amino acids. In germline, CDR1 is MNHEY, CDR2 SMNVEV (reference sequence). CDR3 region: CASSSSGDSYEQYF. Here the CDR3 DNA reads TGTGCCAGCAGTTCTAGCGGGGACTCCTACGAGCAGTACTTC.

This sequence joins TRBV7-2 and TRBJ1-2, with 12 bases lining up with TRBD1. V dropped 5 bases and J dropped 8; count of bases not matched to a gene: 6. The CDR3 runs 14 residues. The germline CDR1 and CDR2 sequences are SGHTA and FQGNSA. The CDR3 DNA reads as TGTGCCAGCAGCCCCCAGGGGACAGGGGGCGGCTACACCTTC. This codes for CASSPQGTGGGYTF.

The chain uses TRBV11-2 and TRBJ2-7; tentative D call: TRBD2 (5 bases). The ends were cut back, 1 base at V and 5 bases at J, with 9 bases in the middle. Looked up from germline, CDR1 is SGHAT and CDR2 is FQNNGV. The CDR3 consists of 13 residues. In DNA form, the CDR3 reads TGTGCCAGCAGCTTAGCGGGAAACAACGAGCAGTACTTC. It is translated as CASSLAGNNEQYF.

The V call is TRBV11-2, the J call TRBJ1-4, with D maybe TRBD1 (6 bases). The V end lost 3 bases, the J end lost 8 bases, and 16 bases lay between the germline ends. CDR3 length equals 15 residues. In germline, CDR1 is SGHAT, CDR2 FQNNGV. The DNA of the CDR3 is TGTGCCAGCAGCTTTGGTACAGGGATAAAGGAAAAACTGTTTTTT. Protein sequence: CASSFGTGIKEKLFF.

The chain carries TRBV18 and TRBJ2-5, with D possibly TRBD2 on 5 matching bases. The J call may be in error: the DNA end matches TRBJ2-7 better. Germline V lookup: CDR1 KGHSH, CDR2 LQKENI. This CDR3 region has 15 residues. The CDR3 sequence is CASSLGVAISYEQYF. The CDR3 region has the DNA TGTGCCAGCTCTCTCGGGGTAGCTATATCCTACGAGCAGTACTTC.

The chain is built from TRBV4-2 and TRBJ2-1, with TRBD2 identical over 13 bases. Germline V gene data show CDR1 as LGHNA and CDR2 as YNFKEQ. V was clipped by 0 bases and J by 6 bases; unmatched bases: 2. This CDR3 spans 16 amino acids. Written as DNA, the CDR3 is TGTGCCAGCAGCCAAGATGGGACTAGCGGGGCCAATGAGCAGTTCTTC. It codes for CASSQDGTSGANEQFF.

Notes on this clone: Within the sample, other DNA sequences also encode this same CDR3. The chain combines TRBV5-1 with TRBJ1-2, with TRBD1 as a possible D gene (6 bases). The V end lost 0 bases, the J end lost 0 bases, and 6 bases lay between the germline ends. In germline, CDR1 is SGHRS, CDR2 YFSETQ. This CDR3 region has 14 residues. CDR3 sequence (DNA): TGCGCCAGCAGCTTGGGGACAGCTAACTATGGCTACACCTTC. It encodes CASSLGTANYGYTF.

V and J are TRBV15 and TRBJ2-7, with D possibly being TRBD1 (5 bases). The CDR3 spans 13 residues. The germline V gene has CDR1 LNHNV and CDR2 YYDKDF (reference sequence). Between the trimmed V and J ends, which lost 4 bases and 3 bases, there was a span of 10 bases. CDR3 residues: CATSINQGYEQYF. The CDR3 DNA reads TGTGCCACCAGCATCAACCAGGGCTACGAGCAGTACTTC.

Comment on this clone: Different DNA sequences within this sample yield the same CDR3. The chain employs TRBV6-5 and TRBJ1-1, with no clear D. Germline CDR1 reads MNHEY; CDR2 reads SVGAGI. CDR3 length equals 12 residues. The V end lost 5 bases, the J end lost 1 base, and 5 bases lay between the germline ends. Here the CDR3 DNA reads TGTGCCAGCAGTCGGGGGAACACTGAAGCTTTCTTT. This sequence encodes CASSRGNTEAFF.

The CDR3 nucleotides read TGTGCCAGCAGCTCATACAGAGTTTCCTACGAGCAGTACTTC. It specifies CASSSYRVSYEQYF. This sequence joins TRBV14 and TRBJ2-7, with D unresolved. Between the trimmed V and J ends, which lost 5 bases and 1 base, there was a span of 12 bases. Germline CDR1 SGHDN, CDR2 FVKESK. The CDR3 spans 14 residues.

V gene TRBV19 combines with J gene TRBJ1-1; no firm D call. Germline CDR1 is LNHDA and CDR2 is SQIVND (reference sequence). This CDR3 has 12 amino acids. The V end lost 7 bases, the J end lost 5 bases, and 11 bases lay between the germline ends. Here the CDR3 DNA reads TGTGCCAGTATGGACCTTACGACTGAAGCTTTCTTT. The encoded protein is CASMDLTTEAFF. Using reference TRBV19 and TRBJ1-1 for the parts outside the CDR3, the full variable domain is DGGITQSPKYLFRKEGQNVTLSCEQNLNHDAMYWYRQDPGQGLRLIYYSQIVNDFQKGDIAEGYSVSREKKESFPLTVTSAQKNPTAFYLCASMDLTTEAFFGQGTRLTVV.

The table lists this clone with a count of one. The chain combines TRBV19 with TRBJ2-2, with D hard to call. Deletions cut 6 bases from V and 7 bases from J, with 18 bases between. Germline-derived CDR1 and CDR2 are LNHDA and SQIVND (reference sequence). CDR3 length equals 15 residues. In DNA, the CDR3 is TGTGCCAGTAGCACCACGCACGTAGTTATCGGGGAGCTGTTTTTT. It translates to CASSTTHVVIGELFF.

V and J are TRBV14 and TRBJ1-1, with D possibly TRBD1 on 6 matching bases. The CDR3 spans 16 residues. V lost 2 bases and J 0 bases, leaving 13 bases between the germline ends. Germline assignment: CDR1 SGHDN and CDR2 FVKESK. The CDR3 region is CASSQWGGDMNTEAFF. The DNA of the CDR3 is TGTGCCAGCAGCCAATGGGGGGGGGACATGAACACTGAAGCTTTCTTT. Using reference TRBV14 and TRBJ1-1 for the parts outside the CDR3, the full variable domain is EAGVTQFPSHSVIEKGQTVTLRCDPISGHDNLYWYRRVMGKEIKFLLHFVKESKQDESGMPNNRFLAERTGGTYSTLKVQPAELEDSGVYFCASSQWGGDMNTEAFFGQGTRLTVV.

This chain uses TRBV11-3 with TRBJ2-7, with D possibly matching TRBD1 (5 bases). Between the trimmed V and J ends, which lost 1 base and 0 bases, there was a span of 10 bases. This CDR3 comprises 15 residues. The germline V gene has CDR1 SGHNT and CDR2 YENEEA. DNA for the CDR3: TGTGCCAGCAGCTTAGGGCAGGGCCACTCCTACGAGCAGTACTTC. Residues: CASSLGQGHSYEQYF. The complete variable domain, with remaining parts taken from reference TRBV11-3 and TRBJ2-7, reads EAGVVQSPRYKIIEKKQPVAFWCNPISGHNTLYWYLQNLGQGPELLIRYENEEAVDDSQLPKDRFSAERLKGVDSTLKIQPAELGDSAVYLCASSLGQGHSYEQYFGPGTRLTVT.

CDR3 protein: CASSLWEGAASPLHF. CDR3 coding DNA: TGTGCCAGCAGTTTATGGGAGGGGGCGGCCTCACCCCTCCACTTT. V usage is TRBV28 and J usage is TRBJ1-6, with 7 bases lining up with TRBD1. The V gene's germline CDR1 is MDHEN and CDR2 SYDVKM. There are 15 residues in the CDR3. The trim removed 0 bases at V and 10 bases at J, leaving 6 bases unmatched.

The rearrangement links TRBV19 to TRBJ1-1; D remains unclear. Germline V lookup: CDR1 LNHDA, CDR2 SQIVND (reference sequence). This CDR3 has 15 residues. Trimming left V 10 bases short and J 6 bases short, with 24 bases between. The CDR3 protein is CATLPDRAQRAEAFF. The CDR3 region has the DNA TGTGCCACCTTACCCGATCGCGCTCAGAGGGCTGAAGCTTTCTTT.

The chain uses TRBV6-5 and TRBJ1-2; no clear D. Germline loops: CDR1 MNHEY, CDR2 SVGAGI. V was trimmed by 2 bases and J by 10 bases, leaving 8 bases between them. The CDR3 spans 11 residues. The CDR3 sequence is CASSYGRYYTF. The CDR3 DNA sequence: TGTGCCAGCAGTTACGGCCGGTACTACACCTTC.

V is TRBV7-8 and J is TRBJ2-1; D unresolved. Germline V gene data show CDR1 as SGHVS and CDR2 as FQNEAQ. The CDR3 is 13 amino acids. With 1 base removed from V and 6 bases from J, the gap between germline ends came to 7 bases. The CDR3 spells CASSLGPLNEQFF. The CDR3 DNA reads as TGTGCCAGCAGCTTAGGACCCCTCAATGAGCAGTTCTTC.

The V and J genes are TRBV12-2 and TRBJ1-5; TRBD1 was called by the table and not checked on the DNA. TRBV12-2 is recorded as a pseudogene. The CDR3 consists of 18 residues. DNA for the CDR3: TGTGCAAGTCGCTTAGGGAAGTTGGTTGACAGGGGGAATCAGCCCCAGCATTTT. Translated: CASRLGKLVDRGNQPQHF.

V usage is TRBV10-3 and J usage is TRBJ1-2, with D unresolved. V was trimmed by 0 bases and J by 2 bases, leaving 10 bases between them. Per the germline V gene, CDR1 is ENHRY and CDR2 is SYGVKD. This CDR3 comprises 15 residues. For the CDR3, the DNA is TGTGCCATCAGTGAGTCGAAAAACAGCAACTATGGCTACACCTTC. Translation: CAISESKNSNYGYTF.

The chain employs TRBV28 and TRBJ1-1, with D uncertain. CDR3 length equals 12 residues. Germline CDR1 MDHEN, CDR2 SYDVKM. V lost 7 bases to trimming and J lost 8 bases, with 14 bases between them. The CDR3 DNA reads TGTGCCAGCAACCTCCGGGAGAAGGAAGCTTTCTTT. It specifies CASNLREKEAFF.

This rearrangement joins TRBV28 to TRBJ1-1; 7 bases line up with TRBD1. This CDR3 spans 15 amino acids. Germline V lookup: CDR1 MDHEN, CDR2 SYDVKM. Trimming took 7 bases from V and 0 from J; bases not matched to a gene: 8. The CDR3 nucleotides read TGTGCCAGCACGGGCGGGACAGCAATGAACACTGAAGCTTTCTTT. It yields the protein CASTGGTAMNTEAFF. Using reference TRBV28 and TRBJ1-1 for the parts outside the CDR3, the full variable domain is DVKVTQSSRYLVKRTGEKVFLECVQDMDHENMFWYRQDPGLGLRLIYFSYDVKMKEKGDIPEGYSVSREKKERFSLILESASTNQTSMYLCASTGGTAMNTEAFFGQGTRLTVV.

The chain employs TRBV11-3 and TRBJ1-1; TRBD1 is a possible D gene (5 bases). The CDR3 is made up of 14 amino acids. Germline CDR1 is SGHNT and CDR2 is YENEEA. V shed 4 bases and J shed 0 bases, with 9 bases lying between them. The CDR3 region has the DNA TGTGCCAGCAGCTCACGGGGGGTGAACACTGAAGCTTTCTTT. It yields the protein CASSSRGVNTEAFF.

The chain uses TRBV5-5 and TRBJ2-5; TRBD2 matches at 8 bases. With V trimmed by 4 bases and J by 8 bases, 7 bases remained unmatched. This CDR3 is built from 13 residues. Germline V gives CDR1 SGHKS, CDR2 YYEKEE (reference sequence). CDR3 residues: CASSLLAGYTQYF. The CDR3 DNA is TGTGCCAGCAGCCTCCTAGCGGGTTACACCCAGTACTTC.